This T cell receptor (beta chain) was recovered during a study of blood T cell repertoires in COVID-19. Sequencing used immunoSEQ multiplex PCR; TCRdb keeps in-frame clones, though not all of them. Of approximately 170,000 clones listed, around 86% were seen once; the top ten hold more than 7.5%. Sequencing used peripheral blood. The receptor was isolated from a middle-aged man with active or convalescent COVID-19.

CDR3 bases: TGTGCCAGCAGCTCAGGACTCGTAGAAAATGAAAAACTGTTTTTT. Its protein is CASSSGLVENEKLFF. The V and J genes are TRBV14 and TRBJ1-4; D gene uncertain. The germline CDR1 and CDR2 sequences are SGHDN and FVKESK. V gave up 5 bases and J gave up 5 bases, with 15 bases separating them. The CDR3 spans 15 residues.